This T cell receptor beta chain was sequenced in a study of technical replicates of blood from several donors. Sequenced by immunoSEQ multiplex PCR; TCRdb stores in-frame clones only, minus some. Of more than 65,000 clones listed, approximately 95% were seen once; the top ten hold more than 0.35%. Germline trimming cut 9 bases from V and 6 bases from J; bases unmatched to any gene: 7. Looked up from germline, CDR1 is LNHDA and CDR2 is SQIVND (reference sequence). This CDR3 comprises 14 residues. This receptor was identified in a human donor in good health. The chain combines TRBV19 with TRBJ2-1; 11 bases agree with TRBD2. The sample taken for sequencing was T cells isolated from PBMCs. The CDR3 spells CASKTSGAVNEQFF. DNA for the CDR3: TGTGCCAGCAAGACTAGCGGGGCCGTCAATGAGCAGTTCTTC.